The TCR beta chain described here comes from a study of sequential checkpoint blockade in melanoma (dated by TCRdb to 2018 to 2020). Regarding the study in general: In a 1:1 randomization, patients received either first-line nivolumab then ipilimumab (arm A) or ipilimumab then nivolumab (arm B). Maintenance nivolumab was given following each of the two trial sequences. DNA from about 90 melanoma tumor samples collected before treatment underwent TCRbeta immunosequencing. Matched tumor biopsies were taken from roughly 22 patients before treatment and at week 13, after single-agent nivolumab (arm A) or ipilimumab (arm B). In around 83% of the matched pre- and post-treatment tumor biopsy pairs, both biopsies came from the same lesion.

The CDR3 has 14 amino acids, counting the end cysteine and phenylalanine. The sequence is cut down to CDR3 DNA, 42 bases in frame from base 1. The V end gives up 1 base and the J end 7 bases, leaving 6 bases in the junction not matched to a gene. The germline V gene gives CDR1 as SNHLY and CDR2 as FYNNEI. In regard to this clone: What antigen it recognizes has not been identified. Within one base of it there is no much larger clone, and no base qualities were kept.

The immunoSEQ Assay was used to immunosequence TCRbeta CDR3 regions from genomic DNA. Genomic DNA was amplified by bias-controlled multiplex PCR before high-throughput sequencing. Per the original workflow: To quantify the absolute abundance of each unique TCRbeta CDR3 region, the sequences were collapsed and filtered. Clonality was defined as 1 minus Pielou's evenness and was calculated using productive rearrangements only. Tumor T-cell fraction was computed by normalizing TCRbeta template counts to usable DNA, estimated from several housekeeping genes. Clones with significantly greater frequencies in on-treatment versus baseline samples were identified using a previously published method. TCRdb mirrors the immuneACCESS table, restricted to in-frame sequences. Some clones are absent from its copies; in checked studies, under half trace to an unresolved V gene, and the reason for the others is unknown. The V and J calls and clone size were taken over from that table, and D and trimming were inferred from the DNA. Across this sample there are 35,000 to 40,000 clones, with 30% to 40% seen only once. Together, the top ten hold approximately 1.5% of the sample.

Paper-wide results and their limitations: Tumor T-cell fraction and clonality were found to correlate with PD-L1 staining and CD8+ T-cell counts but not with mutational load. Among patients in the nivolumab-first arm (arm A), tumor TIL clonality before treatment was associated with response (P = .04). Patients with increases in tumor T-cell fraction and clonality by week 13 were approximately 30 times more likely to achieve clinical benefit. Validation of the response-prediction model combining TCR metrics and mutation burden is needed in larger, independent patient cohorts. Within-arm analyses of tumor T-cell fraction were constrained by small sample sizes and reduced statistical power.

This sample's treatment or condition label indicates: randomized to nivolumab then ipilimumab (arm A) or the reverse (arm B). Prior DNA-damaging chemotherapy had not been received by any trial patient. Samples came from patients with melanoma in CheckMate 064, a randomized, open-label phase II trial of sequential checkpoint blockade. Tumor TCR sequencing used genomic DNA from formalin-fixed paraffin-embedded (FFPE) tissue samples. This TCR was recovered from a human donor with melanoma. The sample in question was tumor tissue (inferred from file names), obtained from a patient given nivolumab and ipilimumab in sequence. The rearrangement combines TRBV2 with TRBJ1-2, and TRBD1 aligns with 7 junction nucleotides. The CDR3 here reads CASSEGLAGGGYTF. The bases read TGTGCCAGCAGTGAAGGGTTGGCAGGGGGTGGCTACACCTTC.